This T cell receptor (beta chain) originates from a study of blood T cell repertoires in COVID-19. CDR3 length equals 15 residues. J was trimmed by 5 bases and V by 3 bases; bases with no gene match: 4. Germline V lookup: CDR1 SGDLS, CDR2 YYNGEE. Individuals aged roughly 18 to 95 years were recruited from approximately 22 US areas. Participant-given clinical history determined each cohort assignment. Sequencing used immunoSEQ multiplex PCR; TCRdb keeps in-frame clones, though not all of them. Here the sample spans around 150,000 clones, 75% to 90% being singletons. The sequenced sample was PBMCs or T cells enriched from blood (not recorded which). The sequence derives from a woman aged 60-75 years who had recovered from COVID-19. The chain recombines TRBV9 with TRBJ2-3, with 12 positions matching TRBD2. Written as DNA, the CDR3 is TGTGCCAGCAGCGCGACTAGCGGGGGAGTAGATACGCAGTATTTT. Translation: CASSATSGGVDTQYF.